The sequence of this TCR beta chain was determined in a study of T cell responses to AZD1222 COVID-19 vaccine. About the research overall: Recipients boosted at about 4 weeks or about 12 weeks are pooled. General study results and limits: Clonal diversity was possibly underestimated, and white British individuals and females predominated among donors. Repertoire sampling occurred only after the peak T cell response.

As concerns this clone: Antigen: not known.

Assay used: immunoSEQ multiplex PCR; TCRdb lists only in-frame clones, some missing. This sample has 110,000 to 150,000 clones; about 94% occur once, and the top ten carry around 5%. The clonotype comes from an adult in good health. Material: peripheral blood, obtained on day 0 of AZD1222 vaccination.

CDR3 sequence reads: CASSPTGELFF. The CDR3 DNA sequence: TGTGCCAGCTCCCCCACCGGGGAGCTGTTTTTT. The chain combines TRBV18 with TRBJ2-2; D unresolved. V shed 6 bases and J shed 4 bases, with 3 bases lying between them. Germline CDR1 KGHSH, CDR2 LQKENI. The CDR3 consists of 11 residues.